The T cell receptor beta chain described here comes from a study of cytomegalovirus exposure and HLA in healthy donors. Study-wide background: Among approximately 400 genotyped donors, roughly 80% fell in the Caucasian-associated ancestry cluster.

V shed 0 bases and J shed 8 bases, with 17 bases lying between them. The CDR3 loop spans 15 amino acids. Germline V gene sequence: CDR1 GTSNPN, CDR2 SVGIG (reference sequence). Each of the donors was a healthy bone marrow donor. Vbeta (60) and Jbeta (13) primers were used in the PCR. Assay: immunoSEQ multiplex PCR; the TCRdb copy retains only in-frame clones and omits some. The sample includes approximately 27,000 clones. The sample was PBMCs. The clonotype was recovered from a man aged 25-40 years in good health and CMV-seronegative. The chain employs TRBV30 and TRBJ1-3; D call uncertain. CDR3 loop: CAWSVGLQAEYTIYF. For the CDR3, the DNA is TGTGCCTGGAGTGTTGGGCTTCAAGCAGAATACACCATATATTTT.